A selection of T cell receptor beta chains follows, all from one sample in a study of blood T cell repertoires in COVID-19. Generated by immunoSEQ multiplex PCR, the TCRdb table keeps only in-frame clones and is missing some. Of tens of thousands of clones in the sample, about 82% were seen once. Specimen: peripheral blood. These receptor sequences come from a man older than 75 with active or convalescent COVID-19. CDR3s include the opening cysteine and the closing phenylalanine or tryptophan. The order of the fields is D gene, V gene, CDR3 length, J gene, CDR3 protein. D genes are given only for firm matches.

D gene: NA
V gene: TRBV24-1
CDR3 length: 11
J gene: TRBJ2-7
CDR3 protein: CATSAGYEQYF

D gene: TRBD1
V gene: TRBV2
CDR3 length: 14
J gene: TRBJ1-6
CDR3 protein: CASRGTGGNSPLHF

D gene: NA
V gene: TRBV9
CDR3 length: 16
J gene: TRBJ1-1
CDR3 protein: CASSPTPGDENTEAFF

D gene: NA
V gene: TRBV7-6
CDR3 length: 17
J gene: TRBJ1-3
CDR3 protein: CASSLYPVDSSGNTIYF

D gene: TRBD1
V gene: TRBV5-4
CDR3 length: 15
J gene: TRBJ2-7
CDR3 protein: CASSPTGGSSYEQYF

D gene: NA
V gene: TRBV5-5
CDR3 length: 15
J gene: TRBJ2-1
CDR3 protein: CASSLSVTNYNEQFF

D gene: TRBD1
V gene: TRBV10-3
CDR3 length: 14
J gene: TRBJ2-7
CDR3 protein: CAISVGQGLYEQYF

D gene: NA
V gene: TRBV7-8
CDR3 length: 12
J gene: TRBJ2-7
CDR3 protein: CASSLRGNEQYF

D gene: NA
V gene: TRBV4-1
CDR3 length: 15
J gene: TRBJ1-5
CDR3 protein: CASSQDTGKGQPQHF

D gene: NA
V gene: TRBV7-2
CDR3 length: 12
J gene: TRBJ2-7
CDR3 protein: CASSPGQREQYF

D gene: TRBD2
V gene: TRBV20-1
CDR3 length: 14
J gene: TRBJ2-3
CDR3 protein: CSASSSGSADTQYF

D gene: NA
V gene: TRBV5-5
CDR3 length: 14
J gene: TRBJ1-4
CDR3 protein: CASSINREGEKLFF

D gene: TRBD1
V gene: TRBV28
CDR3 length: 17
J gene: TRBJ2-4
CDR3 protein: CASSLLESDRDKNIQYF

D gene: NA
V gene: TRBV18
CDR3 length: 17
J gene: TRBJ1-1
CDR3 protein: CASSRQRTEMGFTEAFF

D gene: NA
V gene: TRBV21-1
CDR3 length: 16
J gene: TRBJ1-5
CDR3 protein: CASSKVRGQGHQPQHF

D gene: NA
V gene: TRBV6-4
CDR3 length: 13
J gene: TRBJ2-2
CDR3 protein: CASSEYYTGELFF

D gene: TRBD2
V gene: TRBV5-1
CDR3 length: 15
J gene: TRBJ2-1
CDR3 protein: CASSSREGRDNEQFF

D gene: NA
V gene: TRBV9
CDR3 length: 13
J gene: TRBJ2-3
CDR3 protein: CASSGTGTDTQYF